Sequencing of this T cell receptor (beta chain) was carried out in a study of naive CD8 T cells in extremely preterm neonates. Study-wide findings and caveats: Preterm CDR3s were shorter than older groups', with fewer N additions and less trimming. CDR3 nucleotide sharing was 2.7% in preterm, 0.4% to 0.45% term, roughly 0.03% children, around 0.01% adults.

Germline values: CDR1 LNHDA, CDR2 SQIVND (reference sequence). Trimming removed 5 bases from V and 4 bases from J; junction bases left unmatched: 2. The CDR3 spans 13 residues. In the case of this clone: The antigen remains unidentified.

Elective cesarean births at roughly 35-43 weeks, without labor or membrane rupture, supplied the cord blood. Sorting kept Annexin V-negative CD3+CD8+CD45RA+CCR7+ naive T cells. The data were produced by immunoSEQ multiplex PCR, yet TCRdb's version contains in-frame clones alone and is incomplete. The table shows 7,400 or so clones, with just under 98% occurring only once. The chain joins TRBV19 to TRBJ1-3, with 7 bases identical to TRBD1. The TCR comes from a newborn in good health. The specimen sequenced was naive CD8+ T cells from cord blood. For the CDR3, the DNA is TGTGCCAGTAGTCCGACAGGGGGAAACACCATATATTTT. Translating gives CASSPTGGNTIYF.